Each of the 9 T cell receptor beta chains below was sequenced from the same sample in a study of T cell repertoires in cytomegalovirus infection. TCRdb processed the reads anew with MiXCR; each CDR3 protein has one entry. The profile shows roughly 990,000 distinct CDR3 sequences, more than 25% of them singletons. Antigens for these TCRs are unknown. The sequencing used cultured CD8+ T cells from PBMCs, collected from culture after CMV antigen stimulation. The receptor set was obtained from a human donor in good health (CMV status not recorded). Some clones in this sample may be carry-over from other donors' samples.

This clonotype was counted a few times. V and J are TRBV27 and TRBJ1-1; the D gene is possibly TRBD1 (5 bases). Trimming pared 8 bases from V and 6 bases from J, leaving 13 bases between. The CDR3 has 12 residues. Germline CDR1 reads MNHEY; CDR2 reads SMNVEV (reference sequence). DNA of the CDR3: TGTGCCAGCTGGCAGAGCAGGGCTGAAGCTTTCTTT. Translating gives CASWQSRAEAFF.

This clonotype has just a few counts. The CDR3 region is CASRERDGGYSYEQYF. The CDR3, as DNA: TGTGCCAGCAGAGAAAGGGACGGAGGATATTCCTACGAGCAGTACTTC. The gene calls are TRBV27 and TRBJ2-7; the D call may be TRBD1 or TRBD2 (5 bases each). Germline V gene sequence: CDR1 MNHEY, CDR2 SMNVEV (reference sequence). Between the trimmed V and J ends, which lost 6 bases and 1 base, there was a span of 19 bases. This CDR3 region has 16 residues.

This chain links TRBV7-9 with TRBJ2-5; TRBD2 agrees at 8 bases. This CDR3 region has 17 residues. V gave up 5 bases and J gave up 3 bases; unmatched junction bases: 14. CDR1 and CDR2 (germline): SEHNR, FQNEAQ (reference sequence). CDR3 in DNA: TGTGCCAGCAGCGACCGACTAGCGAAGGAGGGCAAAGAGACCCAGTACTTC. Protein sequence: CASSDRLAKEGKETQYF.

This clonotype has a single count. The chain links TRBV7-2 to TRBJ1-1; D is perhaps TRBD1 (5 bases). This CDR3 is 16 amino acids long. The V and J ends lost 1 base and 4 bases respectively, with 16 bases between them. The germline V gene encodes CDR1 SGHTA and CDR2 FQGNSA. In nucleotides, the CDR3 is TGTGCCAGCAGCTTAGAACAGGCCCACCTATCCACTGAAGCTTTCTTT. It encodes CASSLEQAHLSTEAFF.

This clonotype was found a few times. The rearrangement joins TRBV6-6 to TRBJ2-2, with D maybe TRBD1 (6 bases). Germline V lookup: CDR1 MNHNY, CDR2 SVGAGI (reference sequence). The ends were cut back, 0 bases at V and 1 base at J, with 9 bases in the middle. The CDR3 is 16 amino acids. The CDR3 reads CASSYSDSVNTGELFF. DNA for the CDR3: TGTGCCAGCAGTTACTCGGACAGTGTGAACACCGGGGAGCTGTTTTTT.

This clonotype is a singleton in its sample. The chain recombines TRBV11-2 with TRBJ2-5, with TRBD1 matching 10 bases. V shed 5 bases and J 5 bases; nucleotides not matched to a gene: 14. This CDR3 region has 17 residues. CDR1 and CDR2 (germline): SGHAT, FQNNGV. CDR3 residues: CASSPRDRGPWDETQYF. CDR3 bases: TGTGCCAGCAGCCCGAGGGACAGGGGACCGTGGGATGAGACCCAGTACTTC.

This clonotype was recorded at least ten times. This rearrangement joins TRBV7-2 to TRBJ2-3, with TRBD1 identical over 7 bases. This CDR3 spans 16 amino acids. V lost 0 bases and J lost 0; bases outside the gene matches: 3. Germline V gene data show CDR1 as SGHTA and CDR2 as FQGNSA. DNA for the CDR3: TGTGCCAGCAGCTTAGCGTGGGACAGTAGCACAGATACGCAGTATTTT. Translated, it gives CASSLAWDSSTDTQYF.

This chain uses TRBV27 with TRBJ1-6; a weak D match, TRBD1 (5 bases). Per the germline V gene, CDR1 is MNHEY and CDR2 is SMNVEV (reference sequence). V was cut by 0 bases and J by 9 bases, with 15 bases left in between. CDR3 length: 16 amino acids. The CDR3 region is CASSLSSGGFGSPLHF. CDR3 coding DNA: TGTGCCAGCAGTTTATCTTCGGGGGGATTCGGTTCACCCCTCCACTTT.

The gene calls are TRBV11-3 and TRBJ2-1, with D maybe TRBD2 (5 bases). Trimming took off 5 bases at V and 8 bases at J, with 16 bases between the two ends. This CDR3 has 14 amino acids. The germline V gene has CDR1 SGHNT and CDR2 YENEEA. The CDR3 spells CASSEARAGDEQFF. Here the CDR3 DNA reads TGTGCCAGCAGCGAAGCGAGGGCTGGGGATGAGCAGTTCTTC.